What follows are 31 T cell receptor beta chains derived from one specimen sequenced in a study of cytomegalovirus exposure and HLA in healthy donors. Profiling relied on immunoSEQ multiplex PCR, and the TCRdb table lists in-frame clones only, not all of them. The data show hundreds of thousands of clones, about 83% seen once. The specimen was PBMCs. All receptors come from a man aged 18-30 years in good health and CMV-seronegative.

This chain connects TRBV9 to TRBJ2-7, with 7 nucleotides matching TRBD1. Germline V gene data show CDR1 as SGDLS and CDR2 as YYNGEE. This CDR3 contains 14 residues. Trimming took 2 bases from V and 2 from J; bases not matched to a gene: 4. CDR3 sequence: CASSVGTAPYEQYF. In nucleotides, the CDR3 is TGTGCCAGCAGCGTCGGGACAGCTCCCTACGAGCAGTACTTC.

V is TRBV4-2 and J is TRBJ2-2; D ambiguous. Germline V lookup: CDR1 LGHNA, CDR2 YNFKEQ. The CDR3 consists of 14 residues. V gave up 1 base and J gave up 5 bases, with 8 bases separating them. The CDR3, as DNA: TGTGCCAGCAGCCAAGCGGTTCATACCGGGGAGCTGTTTTTT. Amino acids: CASSQAVHTGELFF.

This chain uses TRBV7-6 with TRBJ2-7, with a possible D match to TRBD2 (6 bases). Germline V gives CDR1 SGHVS, CDR2 FNYEAQ. The CDR3 spans 13 residues. V lost 6 bases, J lost 5 bases, and 14 bases lay in between. CDR3 protein: CASRPTGGHEQYF. CDR3 coding DNA: TGTGCCAGCAGACCAACCGGGGGTCACGAGCAGTACTTC.

The chain is built from TRBV14 and TRBJ2-1; D is perhaps TRBD1 (6 bases). CDR1 is SGHDN, CDR2 FVKESK, per germline. Trimming left V 4 bases short and J 4 bases short, with 20 bases between. The CDR3 extends over 17 amino acids. The CDR3 sequence: CASSPHDRRRLYNEQFF. DNA of the CDR3: TGTGCCAGCAGCCCTCACGACAGGAGACGACTTTACAATGAGCAGTTCTTC.

In this sample, this clone turned up a few times. The gene calls are TRBV13 and TRBJ1-6; D gene unclear. From germline, CDR1 is PRHDT and CDR2 FYEKMQ (reference sequence). Deletions cut 0 bases from V and 14 bases from J, with 14 bases between. The CDR3 is 14 amino acids. This chain's CDR3 is CASSLGLAGQALHF. The CDR3 region has the DNA TGTGCCAGCAGCTTAGGCCTAGCGGGTCAAGCCCTCCACTTT.

This clone appeared once. The rearrangement uses TRBV5-6 and TRBJ2-1; 11 bases fit TRBD2. CDR1 and CDR2 from the germline V gene are SGHDT and YYEEEE. The CDR3 spans 15 residues. Germline trimming cut 4 bases from V and 4 bases from J; bases unmatched to any gene: 4. CDR3 sequence: CASSQGTSGYNEQFF. The CDR3 nucleotides read TGTGCCAGCAGCCAGGGGACTAGCGGTTACAATGAGCAGTTCTTC.

This clone was detected a few times. CDR3 sequence: CASRQGGREGGNEQFF. Here the CDR3 DNA reads TGCGCCAGCAGACAAGGTGGGCGGGAGGGCGGAAATGAGCAGTTCTTC. The chain couples TRBV10-1 to TRBJ2-1, with 9 bases matching TRBD2. Germline trimming cut 6 bases from V and 7 bases from J; bases unmatched to any gene: 13. Germline CDR1 and CDR2: WNHNN and SYGVQD (reference sequence). This CDR3 has 16 residues.

The gene calls are TRBV19 and TRBJ1-5; the D is unclear. The V end lost 1 base, the J end lost 3 bases, and 10 bases lay between the germline ends. This CDR3 is built from 15 residues. Germline V gene sequence: CDR1 LNHDA, CDR2 SQIVND (reference sequence). The CDR3 region has the DNA TGTGCCAGTAGTATAGGAGGCGGGCCCAATCAGCCCCAGCATTTT. It yields the protein CASSIGGGPNQPQHF.

This chain links TRBV7-2 with TRBJ2-3; D not certain. Trimming stripped 4 bases from V and 7 bases from J, with 9 bases between. Germline CDR1 and CDR2: SGHTA and FQGNSA. This CDR3 region has 12 residues. The CDR3 DNA sequence: TGTGCCAGCAGCTCTCCCCCTAATACGCAGTATTTT. The encoded protein is CASSSPPNTQYF.

The chain carries TRBV18 and TRBJ2-5, with TRBD1 matching 8 bases. CDR3 size: 14 residues. With 4 bases clipped from V and 2 bases from J, the junction kept 3 bases outside the gene matches. Germline CDR1 reads KGHSH; CDR2 reads LQKENI. The CDR3 is CASSQTGAQETQYF. As DNA, the CDR3 is TGTGCCAGCTCACAGACAGGGGCGCAAGAGACCCAGTACTTC.

The genes are TRBV6-5 and TRBJ2-5; 8 nucleotides match TRBD2. Germline CDR1 is MNHEY and CDR2 is SVGAGI. Losses at the gene ends were 6 bases for V and 5 bases for J; bases not matched to a gene: 5. CDR3 length: 13 amino acids. The chain's CDR3 is CASSPGGLETQYF. For the CDR3, the DNA is TGTGCCAGCAGCCCGGGGGGGCTCGAGACCCAGTACTTC.

This chain connects TRBV27 to TRBJ2-7, with D perhaps TRBD2 (7 bases). There are 14 residues in the CDR3. Per the germline V gene, CDR1 is MNHEY and CDR2 is SMNVEV (reference sequence). V lost 6 bases to trimming and J lost 3 bases, with 15 bases between them. CDR3 nucleotide sequence: TGTGCCAGCAGCCAGAGGGGGGAGGGCTACGAGCAGTACTTC. Amino acid sequence: CASSQRGEGYEQYF.

The chain recombines TRBV28 with TRBJ1-4, with 8 bases aligning to TRBD1. Germline V gene lookup returns CDR1 MDHEN and CDR2 SYDVKM. V was clipped by 6 bases and J by 7 bases; unmatched bases: 10. This CDR3 has 15 amino acids. The CDR3 nucleotides are TGTGCCAGCAGCACAAAGACAGGGGTGGGTGAAAAACTGTTTTTT. Protein: CASSTKTGVGEKLFF.

This clone has just one count. J is TRBJ2-3 and V is TRBV7-9; D possibly corresponds to TRBD2 (6 bases). In germline, CDR1 is SEHNR, CDR2 FQNEAQ (reference sequence). Trimming took 5 bases from V and 0 from J, leaving 15 bases between them. The CDR3 covers 16 residues. CDR3 sequence reads: CASSPGRLASTDTQYF. The CDR3 nucleotides are TGTGCCAGCAGCCCTGGTAGGCTAGCGAGCACAGATACGCAGTATTTT.

This chain connects TRBV30 to TRBJ1-6, with 9 positions matching TRBD1. The CDR3 loop spans 13 amino acids. V shed 5 bases, J shed 6 bases, and the junction held 2 bases outside the gene matches. Germline assignment: CDR1 GTSNPN and CDR2 SVGIG (reference sequence). CDR3 sequence (DNA): TGTGCCTGGGCGACAGGGGGTAATTCACCCCTCCACTTT. Translation gives CAWATGGNSPLHF.

This chain joins TRBV25-1 and TRBJ2-5, with 9 bases lining up with TRBD1. Trimming removed 8 bases from V and 5 bases from J; junction bases left unmatched: 15. Per germline, CDR1 MGHDK and CDR2 SYGVNS. The CDR3 covers 16 residues. In DNA form, the CDR3 reads TGTGCCAGCCCCTCATCGGGACAGGGTCGAGGGGAGACCCAGTACTTC. Translating gives CASPSSGQGRGETQYF.

The chain employs TRBV9 and TRBJ2-7, with 9 bases identical to TRBD2. Germline lookup yields CDR1 SGDLS and CDR2 YYNGEE. Trimming took 3 bases from V and 4 from J; bases not matched to a gene: 11. The CDR3 covers 16 residues. Written as DNA, the CDR3 is TGTGCCAGCAGCGCCTCCCGCGGGGGGGCGCAGTACGAGCAGTACTTC. Its translation: CASSASRGGAQYEQYF.

This chain links TRBV29-1 with TRBJ2-1, with 7 bases matching TRBD1. The CDR3 sequence is 14 residues long. V lost 3 bases to trimming and J lost 5 bases; unmatched junction nucleotides: 7. CDR1 and CDR2 (germline): SQVTM, ANQGSEA. The CDR3 region has the DNA TGCAGCGTTGAGACGGGACAGAGAAACAATGAGCAGTTCTTC. Protein product: CSVETGQRNNEQFF.

The chain joins TRBV10-3 to TRBJ2-7; TRBD1 aligns across 8 bases. This CDR3 is built from 18 residues. Germline CDR1 ENHRY, CDR2 SYGVKD. Trimming took 6 bases from V and 3 from J; bases not matched to a gene: 19. CDR3 sequence reads: CAIRRGFTGTGINYEQYF. The CDR3 DNA follows: TGTGCCATCAGGAGGGGGTTCACCGGGACAGGAATCAACTACGAGCAGTACTTC.

V is TRBV29-1 and J is TRBJ2-3, with D tentatively TRBD1 (5 bases). Germline V CDR1 and CDR2: SQVTM, ANQGSEA. The CDR3 consists of 15 residues. V lost 4 bases and J 1 base, leaving 15 bases between the germline ends. Here the CDR3 reads CSVGGPLAGTDTQYF. CDR3 DNA sequence: TGCAGCGTTGGGGGCCCTCTCGCAGGCACAGATACGCAGTATTTT.

The CDR3 nucleotides are TGCGCCAGCGGAGAGGCTGGGGCCAACGTCCTGACTTTC. Its protein product is CASGEAGANVLTF. The V and J genes are TRBV5-1 and TRBJ2-6, with D unresolved. Germline values: CDR1 SGHRS, CDR2 YFSETQ. This CDR3 contains 13 residues. V gave up 7 bases and J gave up 2 bases, with 7 bases separating them.

The chain uses TRBV6-5 and TRBJ2-7; 7 bases are a match to TRBD1. V dropped 2 bases and J dropped 9; count of bases not matched to a gene: 7. Germline lookup yields CDR1 MNHEY and CDR2 SVGAGI. CDR3 size: 13 residues. CDR3 region: CASSYDRTGWQYF. The CDR3 bases are TGTGCCAGCAGTTACGACAGGACAGGTTGGCAGTACTTC.

The rearrangement joins TRBV5-5 to TRBJ2-3, with 7 bases lining up with TRBD1. The CDR3 consists of 14 residues. Germline V gene data show CDR1 as SGHKS and CDR2 as YYEKEE (reference sequence). V lost 4 bases and J lost 4; bases outside the gene matches: 6. This CDR3 reads CASSLDRAADTQYF. DNA for the CDR3: TGTGCCAGCAGCCTTGACAGGGCGGCAGATACGCAGTATTTT. Full variable domain (missing parts from reference TRBV5-5 and TRBJ2-3): DAGVTQSPTHLIKTRGQQVTLRCSPISGHKSVSWYQQVLGQGPQFIFQYYEKEERGRGNFPDRFSARQFPNYSSELNVNALLLGDSALYLCASSLDRAADTQYFGPGTRLTVL.

The V call is TRBV7-2, the J call TRBJ2-7; TRBD2 is a possible D gene (6 bases). This CDR3 contains 15 residues. Germline-derived CDR1 and CDR2 are SGHTA and FQGNSA. Trimming removed 2 bases from V and 0 bases from J, with 11 bases in between. CDR3 nucleotides: TGTGCCAGCAGCTTAAAAACTAGCCCCTCCTACGAGCAGTACTTC. Translation gives CASSLKTSPSYEQYF.

CDR3 in DNA: TGTGCCAGCGGGGGCCGGGACGAGCAGTACTTC. This translates into CASGGRDEQYF. This chain links TRBV9 with TRBJ2-7; tentative D call: TRBD1 (6 bases). Germline V lookup: CDR1 SGDLS, CDR2 YYNGEE. The CDR3 has 11 residues. V lost 7 bases and J 5 bases, leaving 10 bases between the germline ends.

The chain joins TRBV5-4 to TRBJ2-2; 9 nucleotides agree with TRBD1. CDR1 is SGHNT, CDR2 YYREEE, per germline (reference sequence). The CDR3 spans 16 residues. V lost 3 bases, J lost 6 bases, and 9 bases stayed unmatched. CDR3 sequence reads: CASSSGTGKRAGELFF. As DNA, the CDR3 is TGTGCCAGCAGCTCGGGGACAGGGAAAAGGGCCGGGGAGCTGTTTTTT.

The chain is built from TRBV5-1 and TRBJ2-7; D is possibly TRBD1 (6 bases). The CDR3 is 14 amino acids. Deletions cut 0 bases from V and 3 bases from J, with 10 bases between. Germline V CDR1 and CDR2: SGHRS, YFSETQ. The CDR3 DNA sequence: TGCGCCAGCAGCTTGGACTCAGGGGTCTACGAGCAGTACTTC. Its translation is CASSLDSGVYEQYF.

The genes are TRBV5-5 and TRBJ2-4; 16 bases line up with TRBD2. CDR1 is SGHKS and CDR2 is YYEKEE in the germline V gene (reference sequence). V dropped 0 bases and J dropped 4; count of bases not matched to a gene: 7. This CDR3 is built from 19 residues. DNA of the CDR3: TGTGCCAGCAGCTTGGAGGGACTAGCGGGAGGGCCACTGAAAAACATTCAGTACTTC. The encoded protein is CASSLEGLAGGPLKNIQYF.

This clone was seen a single time. The germline gene is not matched at one end of the junction; a read error may be the cause. The chain joins TRBV2 to TRBJ2-4; D might be TRBD2 (6 bases). This CDR3 is built from 13 residues. In germline, CDR1 is SNHLY, CDR2 FYNNEI. CDR3 nucleotide sequence: TGTGCCAGCAGTGAGCGCCGGGAGATAGGGAGCCACTTC. It specifies CASSERREIGSHF.

The rearrangement links TRBV28 to TRBJ1-2; the match to TRBD1 covers 9 bases. Trimming cost V 3 bases and J 6 bases; bases outside gene matches: 8. The CDR3 is made up of 15 amino acids. The germline V gene encodes CDR1 MDHEN and CDR2 SYDVKM. CDR3: CASSLEQGARNGYTF. The CDR3 DNA reads as TGTGCCAGCAGTTTGGAACAGGGGGCGAGGAATGGCTACACCTTC.

This clone was observed once. The chain recombines TRBV6-5 with TRBJ2-1; a possible D gene is TRBD2 (5 bases). CDR3 length: 15 residues. Germline CDR1 MNHEY, CDR2 SVGAGI. Trimming cost V 4 bases and J 10 bases, with 20 bases left between them. The CDR3 region has the DNA TGTGCCAGCAGTTCGACTATCCCTCCGGTGTTAGAGCAGTTCTTC. Amino acids: CASSSTIPPVLEQFF.